The present entry profiles one TCR beta chain with its context. Its antigen is unknown. Sequenced by immunoSEQ multiplex PCR; TCRdb stores in-frame clones only, minus some. In the table there are under 55,000 clones, 90% to 95% of which are singletons. The data belong to a study of a mutant IDH1 vaccine in newly diagnosed glioma. Time point noted: week 11, during vaccination. What each vaccine dose contained was 300 ug of mutant IDH1 20-mer peptide, accompanied by topical imiquimod. The CDR3 totals 11 residues. Germline CDR1 and CDR2: SNHLY and FYNNEI. V gave up 6 bases and J gave up 6 bases, with 5 bases separating them.

The input for sequencing was PBMCs, taken from a glioma patient whose treatment included an IDH1 peptide vaccine. The source is a middle-aged man with glioma. This chain joins TRBV2 and TRBJ2-2, with D unclear. The CDR3 is CASRTPGELFF. Written as DNA, the CDR3 is TGTGCCAGCAGGACCCCCGGGGAGCTGTTTTTT.